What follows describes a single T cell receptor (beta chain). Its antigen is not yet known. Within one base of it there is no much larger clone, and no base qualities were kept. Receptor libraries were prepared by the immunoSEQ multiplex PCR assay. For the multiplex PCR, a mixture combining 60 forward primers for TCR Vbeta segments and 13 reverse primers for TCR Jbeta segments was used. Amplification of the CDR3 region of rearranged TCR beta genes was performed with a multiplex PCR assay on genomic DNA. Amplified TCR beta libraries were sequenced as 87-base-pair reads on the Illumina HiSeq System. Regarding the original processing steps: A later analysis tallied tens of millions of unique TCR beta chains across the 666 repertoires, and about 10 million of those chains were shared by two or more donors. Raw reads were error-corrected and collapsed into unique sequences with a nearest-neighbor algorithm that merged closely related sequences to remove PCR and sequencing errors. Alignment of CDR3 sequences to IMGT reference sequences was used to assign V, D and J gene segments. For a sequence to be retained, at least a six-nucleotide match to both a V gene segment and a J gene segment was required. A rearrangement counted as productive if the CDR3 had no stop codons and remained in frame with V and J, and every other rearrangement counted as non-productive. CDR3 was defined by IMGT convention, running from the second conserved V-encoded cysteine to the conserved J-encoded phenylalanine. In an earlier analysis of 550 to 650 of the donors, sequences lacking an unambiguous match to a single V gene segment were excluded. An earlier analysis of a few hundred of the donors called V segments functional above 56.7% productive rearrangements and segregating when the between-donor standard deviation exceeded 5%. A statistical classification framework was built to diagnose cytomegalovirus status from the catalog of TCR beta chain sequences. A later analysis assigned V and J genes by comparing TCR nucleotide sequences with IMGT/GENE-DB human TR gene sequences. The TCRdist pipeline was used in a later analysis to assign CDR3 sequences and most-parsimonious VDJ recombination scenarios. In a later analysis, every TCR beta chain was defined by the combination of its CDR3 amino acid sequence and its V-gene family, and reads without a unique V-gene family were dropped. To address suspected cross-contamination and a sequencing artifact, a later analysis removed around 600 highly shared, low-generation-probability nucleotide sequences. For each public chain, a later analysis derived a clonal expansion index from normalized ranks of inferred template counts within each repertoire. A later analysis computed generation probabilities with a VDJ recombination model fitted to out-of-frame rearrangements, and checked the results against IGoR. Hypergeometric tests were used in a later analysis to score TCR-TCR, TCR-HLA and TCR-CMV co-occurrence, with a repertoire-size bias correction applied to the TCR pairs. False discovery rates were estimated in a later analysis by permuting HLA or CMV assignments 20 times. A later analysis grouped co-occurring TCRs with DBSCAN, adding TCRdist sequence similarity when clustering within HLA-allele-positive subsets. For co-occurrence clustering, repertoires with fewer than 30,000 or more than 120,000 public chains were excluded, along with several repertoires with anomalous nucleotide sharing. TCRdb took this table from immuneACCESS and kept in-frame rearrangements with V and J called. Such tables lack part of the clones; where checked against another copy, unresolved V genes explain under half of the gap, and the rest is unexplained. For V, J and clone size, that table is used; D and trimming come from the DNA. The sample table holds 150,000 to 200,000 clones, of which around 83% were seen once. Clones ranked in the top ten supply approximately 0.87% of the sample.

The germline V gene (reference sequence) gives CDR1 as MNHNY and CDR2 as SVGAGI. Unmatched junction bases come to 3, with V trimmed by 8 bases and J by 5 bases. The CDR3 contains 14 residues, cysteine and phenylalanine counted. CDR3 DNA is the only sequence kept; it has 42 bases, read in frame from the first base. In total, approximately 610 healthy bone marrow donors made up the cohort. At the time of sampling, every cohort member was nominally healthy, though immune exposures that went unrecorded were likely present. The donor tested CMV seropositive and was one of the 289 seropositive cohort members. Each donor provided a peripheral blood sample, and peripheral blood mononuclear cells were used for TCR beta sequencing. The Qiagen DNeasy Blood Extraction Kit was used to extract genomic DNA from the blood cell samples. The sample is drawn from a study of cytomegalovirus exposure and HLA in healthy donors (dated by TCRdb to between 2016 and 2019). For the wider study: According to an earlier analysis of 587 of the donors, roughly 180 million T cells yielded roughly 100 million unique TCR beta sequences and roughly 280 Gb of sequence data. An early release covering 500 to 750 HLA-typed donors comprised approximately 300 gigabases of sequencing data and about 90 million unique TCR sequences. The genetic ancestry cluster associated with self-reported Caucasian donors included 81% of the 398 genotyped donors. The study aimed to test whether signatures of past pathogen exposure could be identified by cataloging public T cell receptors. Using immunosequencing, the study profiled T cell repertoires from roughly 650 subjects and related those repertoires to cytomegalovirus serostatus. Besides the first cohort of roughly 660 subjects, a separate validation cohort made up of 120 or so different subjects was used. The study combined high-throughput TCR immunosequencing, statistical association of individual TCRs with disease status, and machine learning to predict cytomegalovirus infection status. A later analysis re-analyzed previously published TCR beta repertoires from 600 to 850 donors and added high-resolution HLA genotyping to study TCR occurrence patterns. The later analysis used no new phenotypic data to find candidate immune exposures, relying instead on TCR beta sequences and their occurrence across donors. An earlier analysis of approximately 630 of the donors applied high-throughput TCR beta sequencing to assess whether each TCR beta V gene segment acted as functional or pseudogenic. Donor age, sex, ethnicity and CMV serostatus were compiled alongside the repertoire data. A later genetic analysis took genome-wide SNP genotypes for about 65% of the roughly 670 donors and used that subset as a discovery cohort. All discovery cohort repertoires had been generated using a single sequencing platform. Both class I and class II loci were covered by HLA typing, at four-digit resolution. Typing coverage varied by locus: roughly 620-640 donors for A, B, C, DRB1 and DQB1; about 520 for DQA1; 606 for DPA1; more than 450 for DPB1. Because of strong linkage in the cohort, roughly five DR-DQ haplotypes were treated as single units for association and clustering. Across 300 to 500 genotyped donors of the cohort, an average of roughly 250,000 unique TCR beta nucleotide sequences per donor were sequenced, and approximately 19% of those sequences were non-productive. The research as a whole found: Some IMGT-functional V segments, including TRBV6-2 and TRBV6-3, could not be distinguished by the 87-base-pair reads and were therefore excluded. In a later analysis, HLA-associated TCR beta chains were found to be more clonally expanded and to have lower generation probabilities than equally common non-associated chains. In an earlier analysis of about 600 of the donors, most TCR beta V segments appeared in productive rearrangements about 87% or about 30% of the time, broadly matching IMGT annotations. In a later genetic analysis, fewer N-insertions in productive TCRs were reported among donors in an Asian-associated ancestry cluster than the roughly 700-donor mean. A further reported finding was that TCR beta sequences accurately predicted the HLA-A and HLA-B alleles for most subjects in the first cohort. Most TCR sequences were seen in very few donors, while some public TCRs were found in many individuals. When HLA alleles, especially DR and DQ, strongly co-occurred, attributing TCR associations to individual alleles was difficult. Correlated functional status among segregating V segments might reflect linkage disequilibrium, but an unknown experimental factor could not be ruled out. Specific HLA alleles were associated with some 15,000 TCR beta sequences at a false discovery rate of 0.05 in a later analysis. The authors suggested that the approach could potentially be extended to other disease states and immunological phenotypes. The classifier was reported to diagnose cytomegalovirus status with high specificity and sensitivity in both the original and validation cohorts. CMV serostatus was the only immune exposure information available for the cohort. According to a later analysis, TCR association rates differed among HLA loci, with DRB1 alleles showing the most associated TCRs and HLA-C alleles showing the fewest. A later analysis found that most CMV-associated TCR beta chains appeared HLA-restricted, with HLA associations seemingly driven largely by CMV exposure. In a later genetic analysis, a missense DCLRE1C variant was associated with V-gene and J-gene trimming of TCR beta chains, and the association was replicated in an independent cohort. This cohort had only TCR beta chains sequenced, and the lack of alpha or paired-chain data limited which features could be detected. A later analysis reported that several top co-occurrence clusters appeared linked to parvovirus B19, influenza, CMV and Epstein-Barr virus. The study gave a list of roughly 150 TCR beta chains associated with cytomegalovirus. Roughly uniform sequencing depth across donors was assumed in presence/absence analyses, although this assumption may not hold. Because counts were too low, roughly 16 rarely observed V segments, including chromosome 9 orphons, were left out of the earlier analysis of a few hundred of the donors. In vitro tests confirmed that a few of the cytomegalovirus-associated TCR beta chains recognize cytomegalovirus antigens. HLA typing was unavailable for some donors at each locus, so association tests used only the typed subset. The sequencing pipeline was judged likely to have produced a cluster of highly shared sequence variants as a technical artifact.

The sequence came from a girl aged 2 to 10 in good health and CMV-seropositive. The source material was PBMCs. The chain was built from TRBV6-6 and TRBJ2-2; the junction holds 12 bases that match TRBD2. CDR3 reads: CASLAGGRTGELFF. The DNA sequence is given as TGTGCCAGCCTAGCGGGAGGGCGAACCGGGGAGCTGTTTTTT.